These 8 T cell receptor beta chains came from one sample sequenced in a study of T cells in Graves' hyperthyroidism and ophthalmopathy. Amplified regions were TCR beta CDR3 sequences from RNA transcripts. TCR CDR3 underwent first-round RT-PCR with the HTBI primer set. One entry per CDR3 protein results from TCRdb running MiXCR on the multiplex PCR reads. The sample includes nearly 750,000 distinct CDR3 sequences, over 35% of them seen just once. The material sequenced was blood. Every receptor here comes from a woman aged 40 to 50 with Graves' hyperthyroidism.

This rearrangement joins TRBV2 to TRBJ1-4; D is ambiguous. Deletions cut 1 base from V and 4 bases from J, with 4 bases between. CDR3 size: 13 residues. The germline gives CDR1 SNHLY, CDR2 FYNNEI. The CDR3 DNA follows: TGTGCCAGCAGTGAAGGGAGTAATGAAAAACTGTTTTTT. It codes for CASSEGSNEKLFF.

This clonotype has just a few counts. The genes are TRBV11-2 and TRBJ2-7; weak D call: TRBD1 (6 bases). The V end lost 1 base, the J end lost 0 bases, and 10 bases lay between the germline ends. The germline CDR1 and CDR2 sequences are SGHAT and FQNNGV. CDR3 length: 15 residues. CDR3 DNA sequence: TGTGCCAGCAGCTTAGTCCGGACAGTCTCCTACGAGCAGTACTTC. Its protein product is CASSLVRTVSYEQYF. Complete variable domain (other parts from reference TRBV11-2 and TRBJ2-7): EAGVAQSPRYKIIEKRQSVAFWCNPISGHATLYWYQQILGQGPKLLIQFQNNGVVDDSQLPKDRFSAERLKGVDSTLKIQPAKLEDSAVYLCASSLVRTVSYEQYFGPGTRLTVT.

The chain uses TRBV9 and TRBJ1-1, with D unclear. The CDR3 covers 12 residues. V lost 4 bases, J lost 4 bases, and 8 bases lay in between. The germline gives CDR1 SGDLS, CDR2 YYNGEE. The CDR3 loop is CASSFISTEAFF. Written as DNA, the CDR3 is TGTGCCAGCAGCTTTATAAGCACTGAAGCTTTCTTT.

The rearrangement joins TRBV4-1 to TRBJ1-4; tentative D call: TRBD1 (6 bases). The V end was cut by 1 base, the J end by 5 bases, with 11 bases between. Germline CDR1 and CDR2: MGHRA and YSYEKL. The CDR3 extends over 15 amino acids. CDR3 in amino acids: CASSQVGGWNEKLFF. DNA of the CDR3: TGCGCCAGCAGCCAAGTGGGGGGCTGGAATGAAAAACTGTTTTTT.

This clonotype has a count of ten or more. The J gene is TRBJ1-1, the V gene TRBV19, with D unresolved. V was cut by 9 bases and J by 1 base, with 15 bases left in between. This CDR3 is built from 14 residues. Per the germline V gene, CDR1 is LNHDA and CDR2 is SQIVND (reference sequence). CDR3 sequence: CASGWIGANTEAFF. The DNA for the CDR3 is TGTGCCAGCGGATGGATCGGCGCGAACACTGAAGCTTTCTTT. The whole variable domain, remainder taken from reference TRBV19 and TRBJ1-1, is DGGITQSPKYLFRKEGQNVTLSCEQNLNHDAMYWYRQDPGQGLRLIYYSQIVNDFQKGDIAEGYSVSREKKESFPLTVTSAQKNPTAFYLCASGWIGANTEAFFGQGTRLTVV.

V is TRBV12-3 or TRBV12-4 and J is TRBJ1-4; the match to TRBD1 covers 7 bases. V lost 4 bases, J lost 9 bases, and 8 bases stayed unmatched. This CDR3 has 14 amino acids. The chain's CDR3 is CASSSGQSSKKLFF. The CDR3 coding sequence is TGTGCCAGCAGTTCGGGACAGTCCTCTAAAAAACTGTTTTTT.

Many counts were recorded for this clonotype. The chain joins TRBV20-1 to TRBJ1-1, with a possible D match to TRBD1 (6 bases). V shed 6 bases and J shed 1 base, with 9 bases lying between them. The germline V gene encodes CDR1 DFQATT and CDR2 SNEGSKA (reference sequence). The CDR3 totals 12 residues. CDR3 in DNA: TGCAGTGCGACACAGGGGAACACTGAAGCTTTCTTT. It codes for CSATQGNTEAFF.

This clonotype was detected only a few times. This rearrangement joins TRBV14 to TRBJ1-4; D is unresolved. The ends were cut back, 2 bases at V and 5 bases at J, with 12 bases in the middle. This CDR3 has 15 amino acids. Germline V gene lookup returns CDR1 SGHDN and CDR2 FVKESK. The CDR3 sequence is CASSQIQRANEKLFF. In nucleotides, the CDR3 is TGTGCCAGCAGCCAAATTCAGCGGGCCAATGAAAAACTGTTTTTT.